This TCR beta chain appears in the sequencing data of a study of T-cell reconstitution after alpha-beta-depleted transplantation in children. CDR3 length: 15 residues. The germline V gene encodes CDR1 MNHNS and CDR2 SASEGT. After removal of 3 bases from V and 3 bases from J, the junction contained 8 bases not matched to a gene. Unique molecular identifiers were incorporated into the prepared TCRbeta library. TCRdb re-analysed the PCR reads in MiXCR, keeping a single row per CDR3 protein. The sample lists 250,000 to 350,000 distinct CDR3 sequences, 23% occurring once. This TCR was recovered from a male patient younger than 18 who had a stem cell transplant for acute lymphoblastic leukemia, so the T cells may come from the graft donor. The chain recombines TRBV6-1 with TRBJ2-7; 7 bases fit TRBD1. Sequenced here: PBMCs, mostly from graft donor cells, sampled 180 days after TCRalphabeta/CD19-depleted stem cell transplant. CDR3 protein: CASSEARRGHYEQYF. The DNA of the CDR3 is TGTGCCAGCAGTGAGGCCCGAAGGGGGCACTACGAGCAGTACTTC.